This T cell receptor (beta chain) appears in the sequencing data of a study of T cell responses to AZD1222 COVID-19 vaccine. The CDR3 is made up of 13 amino acids. Germline lookup yields CDR1 WSHSY and CDR2 SAAADI. Trimming took 8 bases from V and 0 from J, leaving 8 bases between them. This clone was found once. Method: immunoSEQ multiplex PCR; TCRdb's copy keeps in-frame clones and lacks some. The repertoire has roughly 85,000 clones, roughly nine tenths of them found once; the top ten carry around 7.7%. The rearrangement joins TRBV10-2 to TRBJ2-4, with D perhaps TRBD2 (5 bases). Sequences were derived from peripheral blood, sampled on day 0 of AZD1222 vaccination. The receptor was derived from an adult in good health. Here the CDR3 DNA reads TGCGCCAGCCGGGGTGTAGCCAAAAACATTCAGTACTTC. Its protein product is CASRGVAKNIQYF.